One sample yielded the 27 T cell receptor beta chains listed below, sequenced in a study of cytomegalovirus exposure and HLA in healthy donors (dated by TCRdb to 2016 to 2017). Receptor amplification or capture employed the immunoSEQ multiplex PCR assay. The multiplex PCR relied on a mix of 60 forward primers for TCR Vbeta segments and 13 reverse primers for TCR Jbeta segments. TCRdb re-hosts the immuneACCESS table, in-frame sequences only. Its copies lack some clones; in the studies checked, an unresolved V gene accounts for under half of them, and the cause for the rest is not known. For this sample there are over 150,000 clones; around four fifths appear just once. Together, the top ten hold about 1.4% of the sample. Sequenced material: PBMCs. These TCRs come from a young woman in good health and CMV-seropositive.

The V and J genes are TRBV2 and TRBJ2-2, with D possibly TRBD1 on 6 matching bases. The CDR3 covers 15 residues. Germline CDR1 SNHLY, CDR2 FYNNEI. V lost 9 bases and J 4 bases, leaving 18 bases between the germline ends. Here the CDR3 reads CARSGVGQRTGELFF. CDR3 nucleotides: TGTGCCAGATCGGGCGTTGGACAGCGCACCGGGGAGCTGTTTTTT. The full variable domain, its missing parts supplied by reference TRBV2 and TRBJ2-2, is EPEVTQTPSHQVTQMGQEVILRCVPISNHLYFYWYRQILGQKVEFLVSFYNNEISEKSEIFDDQFSVERPDGSNFTLKIRSTKLEDSAMYFCARSGVGQRTGELFFGEGSRLTVL.

The chain carries TRBV13 and TRBJ2-2; 8 bases match TRBD2. The ends lost 4 bases at V and 4 bases at J; junction bases unmatched: 11. The germline gives CDR1 PRHDT, CDR2 FYEKMQ (reference sequence). This CDR3 has 17 residues. The CDR3 protein is CASSSWTSRGGTGELFF. The CDR3 DNA sequence: TGTGCCAGCAGCTCATGGACTAGCCGGGGGGGCACCGGGGAGCTGTTTTTT.

This chain uses TRBV6-5 with TRBJ1-1; D unclear. V lost 5 bases, J lost 3 bases, and 10 bases lay in between. In germline, CDR1 is MNHEY, CDR2 SVGAGI. The CDR3 is 13 residues long. The CDR3 nucleotides are TGTGCCAGCAGTGTCCAGAGGGACACTGAAGCTTTCTTT. Its translation is CASSVQRDTEAFF.

J is TRBJ2-1 and V is TRBV5-1; 8 bases line up with TRBD1. This CDR3 has 14 residues. J was trimmed by 3 bases and V by 4 bases; bases with no gene match: 3. CDR1 SGHRS and CDR2 YFSETQ come from the germline V gene. CDR3 DNA: TGCGCCAGCAGCCTGGGACAGGACTACAATGAGCAGTTCTTC. Protein: CASSLGQDYNEQFF.

The V and J genes are TRBV29-1 and TRBJ2-7; the D is unclear. Between the trimmed V and J ends, which lost 8 bases and 3 bases, there was a span of 20 bases. Germline lookup yields CDR1 SQVTM and CDR2 ANQGSEA. This CDR3 region has 14 residues. DNA for the CDR3: TGCAGCCCCGGAGTCATCACCAAGTTCTACGAGCAGTACTTC. It codes for CSPGVITKFYEQYF.

The CDR3 loop is CASSPEVSGGSSYEQYF. The CDR3 DNA reads TGTGCCAGCTCACCCGAAGTGTCGGGTGGCAGCTCCTACGAGCAGTACTTC. This chain connects TRBV18 to TRBJ2-7; unclear D gene. The V end was cut by 3 bases, the J end by 0 bases, with 18 bases between. The length of the CDR3 is 17 residues. Looked up from germline, CDR1 is KGHSH and CDR2 is LQKENI.

The rearrangement links TRBV28 to TRBJ2-3; D may be TRBD1 (8 bases). The CDR3 consists of 18 residues. The ends were cut back, 8 bases at V and 1 base at J, with 25 bases in the middle. Germline CDR1 and CDR2: MDHEN and SYDVKM. CDR3 residues: CASSHRGSRGGGTDTQYF. For the CDR3, the DNA is TGTGCCAGCTCCCACAGGGGGAGCAGGGGGGGCGGCACAGATACGCAGTATTTT. Drawing the rest from reference TRBV28 and TRBJ2-3, the complete variable domain is DVKVTQSSRYLVKRTGEKVFLECVQDMDHENMFWYRQDPGLGLRLIYFSYDVKMKEKGDIPEGYSVSREKKERFSLILESASTNQTSMYLCASSHRGSRGGGTDTQYFGPGTRLTVL.

A few counts support this clone. This rearrangement joins TRBV2 to TRBJ2-1, with D unclear. V lost 3 bases to trimming and J lost 6 bases, with 18 bases between them. The CDR3 covers 16 residues. Per germline, CDR1 SNHLY and CDR2 FYNNEI. CDR3 residues: CASSDQPRPTFNEQFF. For the CDR3, the DNA is TGTGCCAGCAGTGATCAACCTAGGCCCACCTTCAATGAGCAGTTCTTC.

The chain uses TRBV6-5 and TRBJ2-5; 7 nucleotides line up with TRBD2. Germline V gives CDR1 MNHEY, CDR2 SVGAGI. The trim removed 6 bases at V and 4 bases at J, leaving 11 bases unmatched. CDR3 size: 15 residues. CDR3 residues: CASSPTAGTGETQYF. The CDR3 DNA is TGTGCCAGCAGCCCCACAGCGGGAACGGGAGAGACCCAGTACTTC.

The chain carries TRBV19 and TRBJ1-5, with TRBD1 matching 7 bases. From germline, CDR1 is LNHDA and CDR2 SQIVND (reference sequence). CDR3 length: 14 amino acids. Trimming removed 11 bases from V and 7 bases from J; junction bases left unmatched: 14. This CDR3 reads CASRYGRGRQPQHF. The CDR3 nucleotides are TGTGCCTCAAGATATGGTAGGGGGCGGCAGCCCCAGCATTTT.

The rearrangement links TRBV28 to TRBJ2-5, with 8 bases lining up with TRBD1. With the DNA end fitting TRBJ2-7 better, the J assignment may be wrong. Germline CDR1 and CDR2: MDHEN and SYDVKM. CDR3 length equals 14 residues. The CDR3 region has the DNA TGTGCCACCGCGGACAGGGTTAGATCCTACGAGCAGTACTTC. Translation gives CATADRVRSYEQYF.

This clone was seen just once. The rearrangement joins TRBV15 to TRBJ2-3, with 11 bases aligning to TRBD2. V was clipped by 0 bases and J by 2 bases; unmatched bases: 1. The germline gives CDR1 LNHNV, CDR2 YYDKDF (reference sequence). The CDR3 consists of 16 residues. The CDR3 protein is CATSRELAGVTDTQYF. CDR3 sequence (DNA): TGTGCCACCAGCAGAGAACTAGCGGGAGTCACAGATACGCAGTATTTT.

To note about this clone: The same CDR3 is also encoded by other DNA sequences in this sample. The chain uses TRBV6-6 and TRBJ1-3, with 9 bases aligning to TRBD1. Germline assignment: CDR1 MNHNY and CDR2 SVGAGI (reference sequence). This CDR3 comprises 16 residues. After removal of 2 bases from V and 4 bases from J, the junction contained 6 bases not matched to a gene. CDR3 DNA: TGTGCCAGCAGTTACACGGGACAGGGTGGCGGAAACACCATATATTTT. Translated, it gives CASSYTGQGGGNTIYF.

The V call is TRBV4-1, the J call TRBJ2-1; 12 bases align to TRBD2. Germline trimming cut 5 bases from V and 4 bases from J; bases unmatched to any gene: 6. This CDR3 has 16 amino acids. Germline CDR1 reads MGHRA; CDR2 reads YSYEKL. This CDR3 is CASSASGRATYNEQFF. CDR3 nucleotide sequence: TGCGCCAGCAGCGCTAGCGGGAGGGCCACGTACAATGAGCAGTTCTTC.

The sample holds a few counts of this clone. The chain has TRBV7-2 and TRBJ2-5, with 11 bases lining up with TRBD2. V gave up 5 bases and J gave up 2 bases; unmatched junction bases: 10. The CDR3 is made up of 17 amino acids. Per the germline V gene, CDR1 is SGHTA and CDR2 is FQGNSA. This CDR3 reads CASSRALAGGQQETQYF. The CDR3 DNA reads as TGTGCCAGCAGCCGCGCGCTAGCGGGAGGTCAGCAAGAGACCCAGTACTTC.

This clone was observed a single time. The chain joins TRBV9 to TRBJ2-1, with 8 bases aligning to TRBD1. The CDR3 length is 16 residues. V dropped 4 bases and J dropped 5; count of bases not matched to a gene: 11. Germline V lookup: CDR1 SGDLS, CDR2 YYNGEE. CDR3 region: CASSTLGQGAHNEQFF. The CDR3 region has the DNA TGTGCCAGCAGCACCCTGGGGCAGGGGGCCCACAATGAGCAGTTCTTC.

This rearrangement joins TRBV4-3 to TRBJ2-3; maybe TRBD2 (6 bases). CDR3 size: 15 residues. V shed 3 bases and J shed 2 bases, with 12 bases lying between them. Germline assignment: CDR1 LGHNA and CDR2 YSLEER. The CDR3 DNA reads as TGCGCCAGCAGCCAGGAGGAGGGGTTCACAGATACGCAGTATTTT. Its translation: CASSQEEGFTDTQYF.

The gene calls are TRBV4-1 and TRBJ1-5; D may be TRBD1 (5 bases). This CDR3 is 15 amino acids long. V was cut by 1 base and J by 6 bases, with 13 bases left in between. Germline V gene data show CDR1 as MGHRA and CDR2 as YSYEKL. This CDR3 is CASSQGGGEGQPQHF. DNA for the CDR3: TGCGCCAGCAGCCAAGGCGGGGGAGAAGGTCAGCCCCAGCATTTT.

This clone was seen just once. This sequence joins TRBV20-1 and TRBJ1-2, with D unclear. The CDR3 covers 11 residues. V gave up 3 bases and J gave up 5 bases, with 7 bases separating them. CDR1 and CDR2 from the germline V gene are DFQATT and SNEGSKA (reference sequence). CDR3 sequence reads: CSASSAYGYTF. The CDR3 DNA sequence: TGCAGTGCTAGTAGTGCTTATGGCTACACCTTC.

This sequence joins TRBV15 and TRBJ1-3; D not resolved. V shed 0 bases and J shed 2 bases, with 5 bases lying between them. There are 14 residues in the CDR3. Per the germline V gene, CDR1 is LNHNV and CDR2 is YYDKDF (reference sequence). The CDR3 DNA reads TGTGCCACCAGCAGAGATTTCGCTGGAAACACCATATATTTT. It translates to CATSRDFAGNTIYF. The full variable domain, rest sourced from reference TRBV15 and TRBJ1-3, is DAMVIQNPRYQVTQFGKPVTLSCSQTLNHNVMYWYQQKSSQAPKLLFHYYDKDFNNEADTPDNFQSRRPNTSFCFLDIRSPGLGDTAMYLCATSRDFAGNTIYFGEGSWLTVV.

This chain joins TRBV28 and TRBJ2-7, with 7 bases lining up with TRBD1. Germline V gives CDR1 MDHEN, CDR2 SYDVKM. J was trimmed by 5 bases and V by 2 bases; bases with no gene match: 3. The CDR3 has 13 residues. CDR3 nucleotide sequence: TGTGCCAGCAGTTTACAGGGGGATAACGAGCAGTACTTC. It encodes CASSLQGDNEQYF.

This chain links TRBV28 with TRBJ2-7; the match to TRBD1 covers 10 bases. Trimming took 7 bases from V and 3 from J; bases not matched to a gene: 9. Germline loops: CDR1 MDHEN, CDR2 SYDVKM. CDR3 size: 15 residues. CDR3 bases: TGTGCCAGCAAAGGGAGGGACAGGGGTTACTACGAGCAGTACTTC. It specifies CASKGRDRGYYEQYF. The variable domain in full, completed from reference TRBV28 and TRBJ2-7, reads DVKVTQSSRYLVKRTGEKVFLECVQDMDHENMFWYRQDPGLGLRLIYFSYDVKMKEKGDIPEGYSVSREKKERFSLILESASTNQTSMYLCASKGRDRGYYEQYFGPGTRLTVT.

The rearrangement uses TRBV6-5 and TRBJ1-4, with D possibly matching TRBD1 (6 bases). CDR3 size: 14 residues. Germline V gives CDR1 MNHEY, CDR2 SVGAGI. Trimming removed 0 bases at V and 5 bases at J, with 7 bases between. Written as DNA, the CDR3 is TGTGCCAGCAGTTACTCGACAGGCAATGAAAAACTGTTTTTT. This gives the protein CASSYSTGNEKLFF.

Comments on this clone: This specimen includes other DNA sequences encoding the same CDR3. The chain joins TRBV6-5 to TRBJ2-5, with 10 bases fitting TRBD1. The CDR3 extends over 13 amino acids. The J segment lost 4 bases and the V segment lost 6 bases, leaving 2 bases of the junction unmatched. The germline V gene encodes CDR1 MNHEY and CDR2 SVGAGI. As DNA, the CDR3 is TGTGCCAGCAGACGGGACAGGGGAGAGACCCAGTACTTC. Translation: CASRRDRGETQYF.

A remark on this clone: Other DNA sequences from this sample encode an identical CDR3 as well. The chain uses TRBV27 and TRBJ2-1, with 11 bases identical to TRBD2. This CDR3 is 15 amino acids long. The junction had 6 bases not matched to a gene; V was cut back by 5 bases and J by 6 bases. The germline CDR1 and CDR2 sequences are MNHEY and SMNVEV (reference sequence). The CDR3 DNA reads as TGTGCCAGCAGTCTAGGGACTAGCGGATCCAATGAGCAGTTCTTC. It specifies CASSLGTSGSNEQFF.

This clone was found once. The chain combines TRBV18 with TRBJ1-5; no reliable D call. Germline-derived CDR1 and CDR2 are KGHSH and LQKENI. This CDR3 comprises 12 residues. V gave up 5 bases and J gave up 6 bases, with 8 bases separating them. The CDR3 nucleotides are TGTGCCAGCTCAACGAGCGTTCAGCCCCAGCATTTT. It translates to CASSTSVQPQHF.

The chain uses TRBV19 and TRBJ2-2; TRBD1 aligns across 7 bases. The length of the CDR3 is 16 residues. With 3 bases clipped from V and 5 bases from J, the junction kept 9 bases outside the gene matches. The germline V gene has CDR1 LNHDA and CDR2 SQIVND (reference sequence). The CDR3 reads CASSIGAGGETGELFF. CDR3 nucleotide sequence: TGTGCCAGTAGTATTGGGGCAGGGGGTGAAACCGGGGAGCTGTTTTTT.